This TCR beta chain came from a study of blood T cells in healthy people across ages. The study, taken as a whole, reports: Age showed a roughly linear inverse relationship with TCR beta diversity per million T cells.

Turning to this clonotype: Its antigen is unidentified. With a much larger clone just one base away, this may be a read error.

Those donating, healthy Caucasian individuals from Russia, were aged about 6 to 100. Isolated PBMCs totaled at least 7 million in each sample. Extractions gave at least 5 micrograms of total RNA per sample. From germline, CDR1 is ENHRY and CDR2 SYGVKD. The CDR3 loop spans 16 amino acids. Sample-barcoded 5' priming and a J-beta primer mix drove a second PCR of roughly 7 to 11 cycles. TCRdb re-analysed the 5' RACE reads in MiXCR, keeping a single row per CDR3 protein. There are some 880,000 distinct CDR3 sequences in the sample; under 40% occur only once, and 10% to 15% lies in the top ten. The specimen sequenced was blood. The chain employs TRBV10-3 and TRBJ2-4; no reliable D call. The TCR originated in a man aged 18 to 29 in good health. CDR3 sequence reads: CAVSEFIGAAKNIQYF. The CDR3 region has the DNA TGTGCCGTCAGTGAGTTTATCGGTGCAGCCAAAAACATTCAGTACTTC.